This TCR beta chain stems from a study of cytomegalovirus exposure and HLA in healthy donors. A note on this clone: Antigen specificity is unknown.

Unrecorded immune exposures were likely, despite nominal health at sampling. In the PCR, 60 Vbeta and 13 Jbeta primers were used. Assay used: immunoSEQ multiplex PCR; TCRdb lists only in-frame clones, some missing. The table includes about 200,000 clones, roughly four fifths detected once. The germline V gene has CDR1 SGHTA and CDR2 FQGNSA. V lost 6 bases to trimming and J lost 0 bases; unmatched junction nucleotides: 8. This CDR3 has 15 residues. Whole-study results and caveats: TRBV6-2, TRBV6-3 and some other V segments were excluded as indistinguishable. It was approximately 170 TCR beta chains that were listed as cytomegalovirus-associated. An ancestry cluster, one associated with Asian ancestry, reportedly showed fewer N-insertions than the approximately 650-donor mean in a later analysis.

The chain couples TRBV7-2 to TRBJ2-7; 7 bases are shared with TRBD2. The specimen was PBMCs. This sequence originates from a boy younger than 10 in good health and CMV-seronegative. This CDR3 reads CASSPTSANSYEQYF. In DNA, the CDR3 is TGTGCCAGCAGTCCCACTAGCGCGAACTCCTACGAGCAGTACTTC. Complete variable domain (other parts from reference TRBV7-2 and TRBJ2-7): GAGVSQSPSNKVTEKGKDVELRCDPISGHTALYWYRQSLGQGLEFLIYFQGNSAPDKSGLPSDRFSAERTGGSVSTLTIQRTQQEDSAVYLCASSPTSANSYEQYFGPGTRLTVT.